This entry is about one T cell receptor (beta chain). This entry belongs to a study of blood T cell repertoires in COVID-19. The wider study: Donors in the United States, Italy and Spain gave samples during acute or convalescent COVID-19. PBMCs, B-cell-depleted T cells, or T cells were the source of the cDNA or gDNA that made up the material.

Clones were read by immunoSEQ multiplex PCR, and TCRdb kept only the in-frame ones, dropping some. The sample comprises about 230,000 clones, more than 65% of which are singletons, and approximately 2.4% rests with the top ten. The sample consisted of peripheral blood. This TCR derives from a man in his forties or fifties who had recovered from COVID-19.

This CDR3 reads CASSWGGPDTQYF. The CDR3 DNA follows: TGCGCCAGCAGCTGGGGGGGTCCAGATACGCAGTATTTT. V is TRBV5-1 and J is TRBJ2-3; 7 nucleotides align to TRBD2. V was clipped by 3 bases and J by 4 bases; unmatched bases: 2. The CDR3 length is 13 residues. CDR1 SGHRS and CDR2 YFSETQ come from the germline V gene.